A single sample is the source of the 18 T cell receptor beta chains below, sequenced in a study of type 1 regulatory T cells. TCRdb called the reads again in MiXCR, with one record for every CDR3 protein. Here the sample spans roughly 40,000 distinct CDR3 sequences, about 12% being singletons. Their antigen targets remain unknown. Input material: cultured non-Tr1 T cells, either the whole culture or a sorted T cell fraction (not recorded which). The receptors were gathered from a human donor in good health.

This clonotype was detected many times. The J gene is TRBJ2-7, the V gene TRBV29-1; unclear D gene. The CDR3 spans 11 residues. Germline V gives CDR1 SQVTM, CDR2 ANQGSEA. Trimming shortened V by 5 bases and J by 2 bases, and 7 bases separated the two germline ends. This chain's CDR3 is CSVTEAYEQYF. The DNA of the CDR3 is TGCAGCGTTACAGAAGCCTACGAGCAGTACTTC.

The CDR3 sequence: CASSENRGDQETQYF. In DNA, the CDR3 is TGTGCCAGCAGCGAAAACAGGGGAGACCAAGAGACCCAGTACTTC. The J gene is TRBJ2-5, the V gene TRBV7-6; 7 nucleotides match TRBD1. J was trimmed by 0 bases and V by 5 bases; bases with no gene match: 6. This CDR3 comprises 15 residues. From germline, CDR1 is SGHVS and CDR2 FNYEAQ.

This clonotype was seen repeatedly, ten times or more. The chain has TRBV7-3 and TRBJ2-3, with D perhaps matching TRBD1 or TRBD2 (5 bases each). The germline V gene has CDR1 SGHTA and CDR2 FQGTGA. This CDR3 contains 16 residues. The V end lost 2 bases, the J end lost 4 bases, and 16 bases lay between the germline ends. In nucleotides, the CDR3 is TGTGCCAGCAGCTTAGGGACCGACGTTGTGTCAGATACGCAGTATTTT. It encodes CASSLGTDVVSDTQYF. The full variable domain, with the rest looked up from reference TRBV7-3 and TRBJ2-3, is GAGVSQTPSNKVTEKGKYVELRCDPISGHTALYWYRQSLGQGPEFLIYFQGTGAADDSGLPNDRFFAVRPEGSVSTLKIQRTERGDSAVYLCASSLGTDVVSDTQYFGPGTRLTVL.

The V and J genes are TRBV6-1 and TRBJ2-4, with D maybe TRBD1 (6 bases). CDR3 length: 15 amino acids. V was pared by 4 bases and J by 0 bases, with 10 bases between. Germline assignment: CDR1 MNHNS and CDR2 SASEGT. CDR3 residues: CASSGGRGAKNIQYF. The DNA for the CDR3 is TGTGCCAGCAGTGGGGGCAGGGGAGCCAAAAACATTCAGTACTTC.

This clonotype was recorded a few times. This chain connects TRBV5-1 to TRBJ2-1; D might be TRBD2 (6 bases). Trimming shortened V by 7 bases and J by 2 bases, and 19 bases separated the two germline ends. Germline V gene sequence: CDR1 SGHRS, CDR2 YFSETQ. The CDR3 is made up of 16 amino acids. The CDR3 spells CASRGVPSGAYNEQFF. CDR3 bases: TGCGCCAGCCGAGGGGTACCCTCGGGGGCCTACAATGAGCAGTTCTTC. The full variable domain, with the rest looked up from reference TRBV5-1 and TRBJ2-1, is KAGVTQTPRYLIKTRGQQVTLSCSPISGHRSVSWYQQTPGQGLQFLFEYFSETQRNKGNFPGRFSGRQFSNSRSEMNVSTLELGDSALYLCASRGVPSGAYNEQFFGPGTRLTVL.

This clonotype was detected ten times or more. The chain carries TRBV5-1 and TRBJ1-6; D gene uncertain. The germline gives CDR1 SGHRS, CDR2 YFSETQ. This CDR3 is built from 15 residues. Trimming stripped 1 base from V and 8 bases from J, with 13 bases between. The CDR3 DNA sequence: TGCGCCAGCAGCTTGCTGGGCCACTCATATTCACCCCTCCACTTT. Translating it yields CASSLLGHSYSPLHF.

This clonotype was recorded many times. This chain uses TRBV20-1 with TRBJ2-1; 12 bases agree with TRBD2. Germline V gives CDR1 DFQATT, CDR2 SNEGSKA (reference sequence). V trimming: 3 bases; J trimming: 8 bases; junction bases outside the gene matches: 8. The CDR3 is 15 residues long. CDR3 sequence reads: CSASIASGRGDEQFF. CDR3 DNA sequence: TGCAGTGCTAGCATCGCTAGCGGGAGGGGCGATGAGCAGTTCTTC.

This clonotype was seen ten or more times. This chain joins TRBV18 and TRBJ1-2; no firm D call. Per germline, CDR1 KGHSH and CDR2 LQKENI. V was cut by 6 bases and J by 0 bases, with 11 bases left in between. CDR3 length: 14 residues. Here the CDR3 DNA reads TGTGCCAGCTCCCACGACGGAGCTAACTATGGCTACACCTTC. As protein: CASSHDGANYGYTF.

In its sample, this clonotype was seen many times. The V call is TRBV5-1, the J call TRBJ2-7; 7 bases agree with TRBD1. V trimming: 5 bases; J trimming: 0 bases; junction bases outside the gene matches: 5. This CDR3 contains 14 residues. In germline, CDR1 is SGHRS, CDR2 YFSETQ. CDR3: CASRMTGSSYEQYF. Written as DNA, the CDR3 is TGCGCCAGCAGGATGACAGGGAGCTCCTACGAGCAGTACTTC.

This clonotype appeared a few times. The rearrangement uses TRBV20-1 and TRBJ2-7; the match to TRBD2 covers 8 bases. V lost 5 bases and J lost 9; bases outside the gene matches: 18. Germline CDR1 is DFQATT and CDR2 is SNEGSKA (reference sequence). This CDR3 is 15 amino acids long. The CDR3: CSAWLAGTPSSVQYF. CDR3 coding DNA: TGCAGTGCTTGGCTAGCGGGCACCCCCTCGTCCGTGCAGTACTTC.

Ten or more counts support this clonotype. This chain connects TRBV7-9 to TRBJ1-1, with TRBD1 as a possible D gene (6 bases). Germline V gives CDR1 SEHNR, CDR2 FQNEAQ (reference sequence). Trimming shortened V by 2 bases and J by 1 base, and 11 bases separated the two germline ends. The CDR3 is made up of 15 amino acids. The DNA of the CDR3 is TGTGCCAGCAGCTTATGGGGCAGGGGGAACACTGAAGCTTTCTTT. It yields the protein CASSLWGRGNTEAFF.

This clonotype has at least ten counts. Relative to the germline gene, one junction end is altered; a read error may explain this. The chain has TRBV3-1 and TRBJ2-7, with 13 bases aligning to TRBD2. Germline loops: CDR1 LGHDT, CDR2 YNNKEL (reference sequence). The CDR3 has 14 amino acids. The CDR3 DNA follows: TGTGCCAGCAGCCACGGGGGACTAGCGGGATACCCTCACTTC. It specifies CASSHGGLAGYPHF.

This clonotype was seen a handful of times. The chain carries TRBV7-2 and TRBJ2-3, with a tentative D call TRBD2 (6 bases). This CDR3 contains 15 residues. Germline V gives CDR1 SGHTA, CDR2 FQGNSA. V was pared by 6 bases and J by 0 bases, with 13 bases between. The CDR3 DNA sequence: TGTGCCAGCAGACCGGGACTTTCTAGCACAGATACGCAGTATTTT. It specifies CASRPGLSSTDTQYF.

This clonotype has at least ten counts. V usage is TRBV19 and J usage is TRBJ1-1, with 9 bases identical to TRBD1. The CDR3 is made up of 13 amino acids. J lost 4 bases, V lost 7 bases, and 4 bases had no gene match. Germline loops: CDR1 LNHDA, CDR2 SQIVND (reference sequence). CDR3 region: CASTRQGGTEAFF. The CDR3 DNA reads as TGTGCCAGTACCAGACAGGGGGGCACTGAAGCTTTCTTT.

This clonotype has a count of ten or more. This chain connects TRBV7-8 to TRBJ2-7; D not certain. The germline gives CDR1 SGHVS, CDR2 FQNEAQ. V lost 1 base, J lost 1 base, and 11 bases lay in between. The CDR3 loop spans 15 amino acids. The CDR3 loop is CASSLGHGPSYEQYF. CDR3 DNA: TGTGCCAGCAGCTTAGGCCACGGGCCATCCTACGAGCAGTACTTC.

The J gene is TRBJ2-5, the V gene TRBV12-3 or TRBV12-4; the D gene is possibly TRBD2 (5 bases). This CDR3 contains 15 residues. Trimming pared 3 bases from V and 1 base from J, leaving 12 bases between. The CDR3 sequence: CASSFNSGIQETQYF. The CDR3, as DNA: TGTGCCAGCAGTTTCAATTCGGGGATCCAAGAGACCCAGTACTTC.

This clonotype was found many times. J is TRBJ2-1 and V is TRBV6-5, with TRBD1 as a possible D gene (6 bases). Trimming took off 7 bases at V and 5 bases at J, with 18 bases between the two ends. Germline assignment: CDR1 MNHEY and CDR2 SVGAGI. This CDR3 contains 15 residues. CDR3 DNA: TGTGCCAGCACCGCGGTGGACAGCGGAAACAATGAGCAGTTCTTC. Translated, it gives CASTAVDSGNNEQFF.

This clonotype came up a few times. This rearrangement joins TRBV29-1 to TRBJ1-3; D is unresolved. Trimming left V 2 bases short and J 3 bases short, with 11 bases between. CDR1 is SQVTM and CDR2 is ANQGSEA in the germline V gene. The CDR3 has 14 amino acids. DNA for the CDR3: TGCAGCGTTGAAAAAGGGCTTGGTGGAAACACCATATATTTT. This translates into CSVEKGLGGNTIYF.